These 22 T cell receptor beta chains were sequenced from one sample in a study of neurological immune-mediated disorders. Noted time point: technical triplicate 1. MiXCR, applied by TCRdb to the 5' RACE reads, yields one record per CDR3 protein. The profile shows about 38,000 distinct CDR3 sequences, approximately 10% of them singletons. Sequencing was performed on PBMCs. Receptor source: a man between 60 and 75 years old with HTLV-1-associated myelopathy (HAM/TSP).

This clonotype has a count of ten or more. The V and J genes are TRBV20-1 and TRBJ2-7; D is uncertain. CDR1 and CDR2 from the germline V gene are DFQATT and SNEGSKA (reference sequence). CDR3 length: 13 residues. The ends were cut back, 6 bases at V and 5 bases at J, with 17 bases in the middle. CDR3 in DNA: TGCAGTGCCCTTAGAAAGGGAACGGACGAGCAGTACTTC. Encoded protein: CSALRKGTDEQYF.

This clonotype was counted at least ten times. This chain joins TRBV7-2 and TRBJ2-5, with D tentatively TRBD2 (6 bases). The CDR3 extends over 15 amino acids. Germline CDR1 and CDR2: SGHTA and FQGNSA. V lost 5 bases and J 5 bases, leaving 18 bases between the germline ends. The CDR3 here is CASSPRGGQWETQYF. In DNA, the CDR3 is TGTGCCAGCAGCCCCCGTGGAGGGCAGTGGGAGACCCAGTACTTC.

The sample holds a few counts of this clonotype. The chain couples TRBV3-1 to TRBJ2-1, with no clear D. The CDR3 totals 14 residues. Germline V gives CDR1 LGHDT, CDR2 YNNKEL (reference sequence). Trimming stripped 6 bases from V and 6 bases from J, with 15 bases between. In DNA form, the CDR3 reads TGTGCCAGCAGTTTTACGATCCCTGGCAATGAGCAGTTCTTC. Translating gives CASSFTIPGNEQFF.

This clonotype came up many times. The chain is built from TRBV3-1 and TRBJ2-3; 7 nucleotides match TRBD2. Germline trimming cut 4 bases from V and 5 bases from J; bases unmatched to any gene: 9. The CDR3 extends over 15 amino acids. CDR1 LGHDT and CDR2 YNNKEL come from the germline V gene (reference sequence). CDR3 in DNA: TGTGCCAGCAGCCGGACACTAGCGTTCGGAGATACGCAGTATTTT. Its translation is CASSRTLAFGDTQYF.

Of note for this clonotype: The DNA is left out, because the CDR3 cannot be placed on it with certainty; the CDR3 is given as TCRdb lists it. The chain has TRBV5-1 and TRBJ2-3; the table's D call, TRBD2, has no DNA check behind it. The CDR3 is 21 amino acids long, termini counted. CDR1 and CDR2 from the germline V gene are SGHRS and YFSETQ. CDR3 loop: CASSLGTYEQYFGPGTDTQYF.

This clonotype was seen many times. V and J are TRBV5-6 and TRBJ2-2, with TRBD1 as a possible D gene (6 bases). This CDR3 is built from 18 residues. V was pared by 4 bases and J by 0 bases, with 19 bases between. The germline V gene encodes CDR1 SGHDT and CDR2 YYEEEE. The CDR3 here is CASSGPIGQIANTGELFF. CDR3 DNA sequence: TGTGCCAGCAGCGGGCCCATCGGACAGATAGCGAACACCGGGGAGCTGTTTTTT.

This clonotype has a count of ten or more. V usage is TRBV20-1 and J usage is TRBJ1-4; D not certain. Trimming stripped 4 bases from V and 3 bases from J, with 9 bases between. CDR3 length: 13 amino acids. Germline CDR1 DFQATT, CDR2 SNEGSKA (reference sequence). CDR3 region: CSATQKSNEKLFF. CDR3 sequence (DNA): TGCAGTGCTACCCAAAAATCTAATGAAAAACTGTTTTTT.

This clonotype was found many times. The chain joins TRBV20-1 to TRBJ2-7; TRBD1 agrees at 8 bases. The germline CDR1 and CDR2 sequences are DFQATT and SNEGSKA (reference sequence). CDR3 length equals 13 residues. The V gene end was trimmed by 1 base and the J gene end by 7 bases; junction bases not matched to a gene: 6. CDR3 in amino acids: CSARVPGDREQYF. In DNA form, the CDR3 reads TGCAGTGCTAGAGTACCCGGGGACAGGGAGCAGTACTTC.

This clonotype was seen at least ten times. This sequence joins TRBV15 and TRBJ2-3; the D is unclear. The V gene lost 0 bases and the J gene lost 3 bases, with 10 bases spanning the gap. The germline V gene has CDR1 LNHNV and CDR2 YYDKDF (reference sequence). The CDR3 has 15 residues. The CDR3 DNA follows: TGTGCCACCAGCAGAGATACGGTAAAAACAGATACGCAGTATTTT. This encodes CATSRDTVKTDTQYF. Full variable domain (remainder filled in from reference TRBV15 and TRBJ2-3): DAMVIQNPRYQVTQFGKPVTLSCSQTLNHNVMYWYQQKSSQAPKLLFHYYDKDFNNEADTPDNFQSRRPNTSFCFLDIRSPGLGDTAMYLCATSRDTVKTDTQYFGPGTRLTVL.

This chain joins TRBV5-1 and TRBJ1-1, with 8 bases matching TRBD1. The CDR3 runs 15 residues. Trimming removed 5 bases from V and 1 base from J; junction bases left unmatched: 7. From germline, CDR1 is SGHRS and CDR2 YFSETQ. The CDR3 nucleotides read TGCGCCAGCAGGGCCCAGACAGGGGAGAACACTGAAGCTTTCTTT. As protein: CASRAQTGENTEAFF.

This clonotype was detected many times. This chain uses TRBV2 with TRBJ2-2; unclear D gene. The ends were cut back, 0 bases at V and 1 base at J, with 6 bases in the middle. This CDR3 has 15 amino acids. Per germline, CDR1 SNHLY and CDR2 FYNNEI. CDR3 in DNA: TGTGCCAGCAGTGAAGCGATGAGGAACACCGGGGAGCTGTTTTTT. Amino acid sequence: CASSEAMRNTGELFF.

This chain links TRBV4-1 with TRBJ1-2; D gene unclear. Looked up from germline, CDR1 is MGHRA and CDR2 is YSYEKL. Trimming removed 0 bases at V and 6 bases at J, with 17 bases between. The CDR3 is 16 residues long. In nucleotides, the CDR3 is TGCGCCAGCAGCCAAGATAGGGTGACACGAAACGATGGCTACACCTTC. Translating it yields CASSQDRVTRNDGYTF.

This chain links TRBV9 with TRBJ2-7; weak D call: TRBD2 (5 bases). The CDR3 covers 13 residues. V was pared by 3 bases and J by 4 bases, with 11 bases between. The germline gives CDR1 SGDLS, CDR2 YYNGEE. In DNA, the CDR3 is TGTGCCAGCAGCGCCCAGAGCGGATACGAGCAGTACTTC. The encoded protein is CASSAQSGYEQYF.

This clonotype was seen ten or more times. CDR3 nucleotides: TGTGCCAGCAGTTTGACCAGGGGGGGTTACAATGAGCAGTTCTTC. Amino acid sequence: CASSLTRGGYNEQFF. The chain carries TRBV12-3 or TRBV12-4 and TRBJ2-1; D tentatively fits TRBD1 or TRBD2 (7 bases each). This CDR3 spans 15 amino acids. Trimming pared 3 bases from V and 4 bases from J, leaving 13 bases between.

This clonotype was observed at least ten times. The J gene is TRBJ2-2, the V gene TRBV5-1, with D tentatively TRBD1 (5 bases). CDR1 is SGHRS, CDR2 YFSETQ, per germline. The CDR3 is 12 residues long. The V end was cut by 4 bases, the J end by 14 bases, with 15 bases between. CDR3 region: CASSPDWGSLFF. The CDR3, as DNA: TGCGCCAGCAGCCCCGATTGGGGCAGTCTGTTTTTT.

In its sample, this clonotype was seen many times. V is TRBV24-1 and J is TRBJ2-1, with D perhaps TRBD1 (5 bases). CDR1 KGHDR and CDR2 SFDVKD come from the germline V gene. Trimming took 2 bases from V and 2 from J, leaving 12 bases between them. The CDR3 is 16 residues long. The CDR3 sequence is CATSDSQGFTYNEQFF. The CDR3 nucleotides are TGTGCCACCAGTGATTCTCAGGGCTTCACCTACAATGAGCAGTTCTTC.

This clonotype has at least ten counts. The chain employs TRBV29-1 and TRBJ2-1; 7 bases align to TRBD2. The V segment lost 5 bases and the J segment 7 bases; nucleotides outside the gene matches: 2. CDR1 and CDR2 from the germline V gene are SQVTM and ANQGSEA. The CDR3 spans 11 residues. CDR3 nucleotide sequence: TGCAGCGTTACTAGCGTGAATGAGCAGTTCTTC. Translating gives CSVTSVNEQFF.

By share, this clonotype counts as medium-sized. The genes are TRBV29-1 and TRBJ2-5; 9 bases match TRBD1. The germline V gene encodes CDR1 SQVTM and CDR2 ANQGSEA. J gave up 5 bases and V 3 bases, and 10 bases lay outside the gene matches. CDR3 size: 15 residues. CDR3 in DNA: TGCAGCGTTGATGTCGGCACAGGGGGCTGGGAGACCCAGTACTTC. This encodes CSVDVGTGGWETQYF.

This clonotype was seen repeatedly, ten times or more. The chain links TRBV20-1 to TRBJ2-1, with 9 bases identical to TRBD2. V lost 6 bases and J lost 7; bases outside the gene matches: 16. This CDR3 has 16 amino acids. Germline V gives CDR1 DFQATT, CDR2 SNEGSKA (reference sequence). CDR3 in amino acids: CSASQALKLAGNEQFF. In nucleotides, the CDR3 is TGCAGTGCGTCGCAAGCCCTTAAGCTAGCGGGAAATGAGCAGTTCTTC.

This clonotype was found many times. The CDR3 is CASTPGWGTGELFF. CDR3 coding DNA: TGTGCCAGCACTCCAGGGTGGGGCACCGGGGAGCTGTTTTTT. The genes are TRBV11-1 and TRBJ2-2; D might be TRBD1 (5 bases). CDR3 length: 14 residues. CDR1 is SGHAT, CDR2 FQDESV, per germline (reference sequence). Trimming pared 7 bases from V and 4 bases from J, leaving 13 bases between.

This clonotype was picked up many times. This rearrangement joins TRBV20-1 to TRBJ2-7; tentative D call: TRBD1 (5 bases). Germline V lookup: CDR1 DFQATT, CDR2 SNEGSKA (reference sequence). V lost 0 bases and J lost 7, with 16 bases in between. CDR3 length: 14 amino acids. The CDR3: CSARDQQANGEQYF. The DNA of the CDR3 is TGCAGTGCTAGAGATCAACAGGCCAACGGGGAGCAGTACTTC.

This clonotype came up many times. The V and J genes are TRBV5-6 and TRBJ1-3, with TRBD1 as a possible D gene (6 bases). The germline V gene has CDR1 SGHDT and CDR2 YYEEEE. Trimming left V 0 bases short and J 2 bases short, with 9 bases between. CDR3 size: 15 residues. The CDR3, as DNA: TGTGCCAGCAGCTTGGGACAGGTCCCTGGAAACACCATATATTTT. It is translated as CASSLGQVPGNTIYF. Full variable domain (outside the CDR3, taken from reference TRBV5-6 and TRBJ1-3): DAGVTQSPTHLIKTRGQQVTLRCSPKSGHDTVSWYQQALGQGPQFIFQYYEEEERQRGNFPDRFSGHQFPNYSSELNVNALLLGDSALYLCASSLGQVPGNTIYFGEGSWLTVV.